This TCR beta chain was identified in a study of beta chain features in type 1 diabetes. In the case of this clone: Antigen: not known.

The CDR3 extends over 13 amino acids. Germline V CDR1 and CDR2: LGHNA, YNFKEQ. Trimming at V came to 7 bases and at J to 1 base, leaving 2 bases not matched to a gene. Findings and caveats of the study: All four CD4+ subsets from Type 1 diabetes patients carried moderately but significantly shorter TCRB CDR3s.

Reverse transcribing all isolated RNA meant expressed TCRB transcripts were sequenced. About 3.57 million reads, on average, came from each naive, central memory and regulatory T cell sample. Data came from immunoSEQ multiplex PCR; TCRdb stores just in-frame clones and leaves some out. The sample carries under 200,000 clones, 10% to 13% recorded once. The TCR was taken from a man aged 25 to 40 with type 1 diabetes. This chain joins TRBV4-2 and TRBJ2-5; 8 bases line up with TRBD1. The sequenced sample consisted of central memory CD4+ T cells from blood. The CDR3 DNA reads TGTGCCAGCAACGGACAGGGCCAAGAGACCCAGTACTTC. Its translation is CASNGQGQETQYF.